Sequencing of this TCR beta chain was carried out in a study of blood T cells in healthy people across ages. This clonotype was seen only a few times. Its antigen is not identified. Whole-study results and caveats: Researchers said unsorted PBMCs prevented a conclusive naive versus antigen-experienced comparison.

Using a J-beta primer mix together with a sample-barcoded 5' primer, a second PCR was run for about 6 to 11 cycles. TCRdb re-called the 5' RACE reads through MiXCR, storing one row per CDR3 protein. The repertoire holds over a million distinct CDR3 sequences, with 20% to 25% as singletons. Separately, the same data were catalogued under a study of T cells of mothers and their children.

The source material was blood. The clonotype comes from a girl aged 2 to 9 in good health.

Written as DNA, the CDR3 is TGTGCCAGCAGTTTAGGAGGGGGCAGGGGTCAGCCCCAGCATTTT. This sequence encodes CASSLGGGRGQPQHF. The V and J genes are TRBV12-3 or TRBV12-4 and TRBJ1-5; 7 bases are shared with TRBD1. The junction had 6 bases not matched to a gene; V was cut back by 1 base and J by 6 bases. The CDR3 sequence is 15 residues long.